This T cell receptor beta chain was identified in a study of T-cell reconstitution after alpha-beta-depleted transplantation in children. With V trimmed by 4 bases and J by 0 bases, 7 bases remained unmatched. CDR3 size: 16 residues. Germline CDR1 and CDR2: SGHRS and YFSETQ. During its preparation, the TCRbeta library received unique molecular identifiers. TCRdb fed the PCR reads into MiXCR, producing one record per CDR3 protein. The sample includes some 250,000 distinct CDR3 sequences, approximately 12% of them seen just once. This clonotype has at least ten counts. The gene calls are TRBV5-1 and TRBJ2-1; the match to TRBD1 covers 7 bases. The sample consisted of PBMCs from the stem cell graft donor, taken from the stem cell graft. This TCR was recovered from a human donor who donated a stem cell graft to a child with acute lymphoblastic leukemia. The CDR3 is CASSPYRGSSYNEQFF. The CDR3 nucleotides read TGCGCCAGCAGCCCCTACAGGGGAAGCTCCTACAATGAGCAGTTCTTC. Full variable domain (missing parts from reference TRBV5-1 and TRBJ2-1): KAGVTQTPRYLIKTRGQQVTLSCSPISGHRSVSWYQQTPGQGLQFLFEYFSETQRNKGNFPGRFSGRQFSNSRSEMNVSTLELGDSALYLCASSPYRGSSYNEQFFGPGTRLTVL.